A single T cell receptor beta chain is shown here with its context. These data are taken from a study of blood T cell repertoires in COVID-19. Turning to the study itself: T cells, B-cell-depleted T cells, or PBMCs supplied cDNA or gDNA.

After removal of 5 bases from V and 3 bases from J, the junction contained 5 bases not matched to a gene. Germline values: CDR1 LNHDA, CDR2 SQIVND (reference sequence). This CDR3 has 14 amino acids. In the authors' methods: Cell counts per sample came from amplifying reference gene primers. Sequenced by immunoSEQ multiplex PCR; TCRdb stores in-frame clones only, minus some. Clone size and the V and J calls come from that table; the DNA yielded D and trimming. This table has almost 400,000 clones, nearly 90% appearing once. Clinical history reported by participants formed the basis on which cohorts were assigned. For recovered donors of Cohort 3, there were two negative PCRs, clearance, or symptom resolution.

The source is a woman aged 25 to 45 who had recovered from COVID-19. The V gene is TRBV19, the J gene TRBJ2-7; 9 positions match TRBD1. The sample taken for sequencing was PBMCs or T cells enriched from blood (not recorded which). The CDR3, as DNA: TGTGCCAGTAGTGTTGGGACAGGGTTCTACGAGCAGTACTTC. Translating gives CASSVGTGFYEQYF.